A single sample is the source of the 13 T cell receptor beta chains below, sequenced in a study of cytomegalovirus exposure and HLA in healthy donors. The primer mix had 60 Vbeta and 13 Jbeta primers. The repertoire was sequenced with immunoSEQ multiplex PCR; TCRdb's copy has only in-frame clones and lacks some. The repertoire holds 95,000 to 150,000 clones, with 83% as singletons. What was sequenced was PBMCs. These receptors originate from a man younger than 30 in good health and CMV-seropositive.

The rearrangement links TRBV6-5 to TRBJ2-5; D not resolved. CDR3 size: 14 residues. Germline V gene sequence: CDR1 MNHEY, CDR2 SVGAGI. Deletions cut 7 bases from V and 2 bases from J, with 14 bases between. CDR3: CASKFSQVQETQYF. The CDR3 nucleotides are TGTGCCAGCAAGTTTTCGCAGGTACAAGAGACCCAGTACTTC.

This chain connects TRBV5-1 to TRBJ2-7; D perhaps matches TRBD1 (6 bases). The CDR3 is made up of 15 amino acids. V lost 5 bases and J lost 5, with 20 bases in between. CDR1 is SGHRS and CDR2 is YFSETQ in the germline V gene. CDR3 nucleotides: TGCGCCAGCAGGTACAGAACAGGGTCTAGGGACGAGCAGTACTTC. Protein sequence: CASRYRTGSRDEQYF.

The chain recombines TRBV7-2 with TRBJ1-4, with D perhaps TRBD1 (5 bases). Germline CDR1 is SGHTA and CDR2 is FQGNSA. There are 14 residues in the CDR3. The ends were cut back, 1 base at V and 7 bases at J, with 10 bases in the middle. Written as DNA, the CDR3 is TGTGCCAGCAGCTTAGATCCGGGGGGTGAAAAACTGTTTTTT. Translation gives CASSLDPGGEKLFF.

The chain uses TRBV30 and TRBJ2-1; TRBD2 agrees at 9 bases. This CDR3 is 16 amino acids long. Germline CDR1 is GTSNPN and CDR2 is SVGIG (reference sequence). The V gene end was trimmed by 0 bases and the J gene end by 6 bases; junction bases not matched to a gene: 9. The CDR3 bases are TGTGCCTGGAGTGTAAATTTTGGTAGCGGGGGCAATGAGCAGTTCTTC. Its protein is CAWSVNFGSGGNEQFF.

The chain has TRBV19 and TRBJ1-1, with D uncertain. The CDR3 extends over 14 amino acids. The germline CDR1 and CDR2 sequences are LNHDA and SQIVND (reference sequence). V dropped 3 bases and J dropped 0 bases, with 8 bases sitting between them. The chain's CDR3 is CASSMAVMNTEAFF. The DNA of the CDR3 is TGTGCCAGTAGTATGGCAGTCATGAACACTGAAGCTTTCTTT.

The V gene is TRBV5-6, the J gene TRBJ2-5; 13 nucleotides match TRBD2. V shed 0 bases and J 1 base; nucleotides not matched to a gene: 0. CDR1 is SGHDT, CDR2 YYEEEE, per germline. The CDR3 extends over 16 amino acids. CDR3 bases: TGTGCCAGCAGCTTGGGACTAGCGGGGGGCCAAGAGACCCAGTACTTC. Amino acids: CASSLGLAGGQETQYF.

The rearrangement links TRBV30 to TRBJ2-5, with 7 nucleotides matching TRBD2. In germline, CDR1 is GTSNPN, CDR2 SVGIG (reference sequence). CDR3 length: 14 amino acids. Losses at the gene ends were 2 bases for V and 5 bases for J; bases not matched to a gene: 8. The CDR3 region has the DNA TGTGCCTGGAGTTTGGGGGGGGTTTCGGAGACCCAGTACTTC. This sequence encodes CAWSLGGVSETQYF.

J is TRBJ2-3 and V is TRBV7-9, with 9 bases fitting TRBD1. CDR1 and CDR2 from the germline V gene are SEHNR and FQNEAQ (reference sequence). Trimming at V came to 5 bases and at J to 0 bases, leaving 9 bases not matched to a gene. The CDR3 runs 17 residues. The CDR3 reads CASSLETGGPSTDTQYF. In nucleotides, the CDR3 is TGTGCCAGCAGCCTAGAAACAGGGGGCCCAAGCACAGATACGCAGTATTTT.

The chain is built from TRBV11-2 and TRBJ2-1; the match to TRBD1 covers 7 bases. The CDR3 extends over 16 amino acids. The V and J ends lost 4 bases and 0 bases, in that order; junction bases with no gene match: 6. Germline V gene sequence: CDR1 SGHAT, CDR2 FQNNGV. Written as DNA, the CDR3 is TGTGCCAGCAGCTCCAGACAGGGACGCTCCTACAATGAGCAGTTCTTC. Its translation is CASSSRQGRSYNEQFF. Full variable domain (missing parts from reference TRBV11-2 and TRBJ2-1): EAGVAQSPRYKIIEKRQSVAFWCNPISGHATLYWYQQILGQGPKLLIQFQNNGVVDDSQLPKDRFSAERLKGVDSTLKIQPAKLEDSAVYLCASSSRQGRSYNEQFFGPGTRLTVL.

This sequence joins TRBV6-5 and TRBJ1-2, with a weak D call TRBD1 (6 bases). The CDR3 length is 15 residues. In germline, CDR1 is MNHEY, CDR2 SVGAGI. Deletions cut 2 bases from V and 4 bases from J, with 14 bases between. Written as DNA, the CDR3 is TGTGCCAGCAGTTACAGGGCAGGGGCTAGCTATGGCTACACCTTC. Amino acids: CASSYRAGASYGYTF.

A few counts support this clone. The chain combines TRBV10-2 with TRBJ1-5; D is undetermined. This CDR3 has 15 amino acids. Germline lookup yields CDR1 WSHSY and CDR2 SAAADI. Trimming removed 4 bases from V and 3 bases from J, with 13 bases in between. The CDR3 DNA sequence: TGCGCCAGCAGTGCCGTCGGAGGGAACAATCAGCCCCAGCATTTT. It is translated as CASSAVGGNNQPQHF.

This clone was seen a handful of times. The rearrangement joins TRBV2 to TRBJ1-4; D not certain. From germline, CDR1 is SNHLY and CDR2 FYNNEI. The CDR3 sequence is 14 residues long. Trimming left V 5 bases short and J 11 bases short, with 18 bases between. CDR3 region: CASSPSPDPGKLFF. In DNA form, the CDR3 reads TGTGCCAGCAGTCCAAGCCCGGACCCGGGGAAACTGTTTTTT.

This clone was detected only once. This sequence joins TRBV27 and TRBJ1-3, with TRBD1 matching over 7 bases. CDR1 is MNHEY and CDR2 is SMNVEV in the germline V gene (reference sequence). V lost 5 bases, J lost 0 bases, and 10 bases stayed unmatched. The CDR3 length is 17 residues. Here the CDR3 DNA reads TGTGCCAGCAGTCCCTTGGGACAGCTAAGCTCTGGAAACACCATATATTTT. It codes for CASSPLGQLSSGNTIYF.